This T cell receptor beta chain appears in the sequencing data of a study of control samples from healthy donors and cancer patients. Germline CDR1 MNHEY, CDR2 SMNVEV (reference sequence). The CDR3 length is 14 residues. Trimming left V 7 bases short and J 4 bases short, with 17 bases between. Some clones are missing from TCRdb's copy, which holds only in-frame ones; the method was immunoSEQ multiplex PCR. Counted here are about 75,000 clones, 84% occurring once; the ten biggest clones make up approximately 15%. This clone occurred once. The sample taken for sequencing was blood. The chain combines TRBV27 with TRBJ2-7; perhaps D is TRBD1 or TRBD2 (5 bases each). The source is a man in his forties or fifties in good health. CDR3 sequence reads: CASTVSRDVYEQYF. The CDR3 DNA follows: TGTGCCAGCACCGTGTCCCGGGACGTTTACGAGCAGTACTTC.